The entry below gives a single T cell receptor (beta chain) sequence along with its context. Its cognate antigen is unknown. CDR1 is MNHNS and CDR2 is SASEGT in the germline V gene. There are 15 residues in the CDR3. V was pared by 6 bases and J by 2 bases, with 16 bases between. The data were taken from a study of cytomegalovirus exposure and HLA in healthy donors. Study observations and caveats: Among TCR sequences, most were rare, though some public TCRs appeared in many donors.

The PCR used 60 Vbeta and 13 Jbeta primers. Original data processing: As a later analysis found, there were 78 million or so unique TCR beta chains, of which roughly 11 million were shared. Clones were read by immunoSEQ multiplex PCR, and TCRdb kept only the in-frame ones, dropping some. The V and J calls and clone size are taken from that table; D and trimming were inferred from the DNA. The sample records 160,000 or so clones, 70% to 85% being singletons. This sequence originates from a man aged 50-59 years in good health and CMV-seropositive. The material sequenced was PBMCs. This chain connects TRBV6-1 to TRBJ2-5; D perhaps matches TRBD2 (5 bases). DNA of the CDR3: TGTGCCAGCAGCCCCGGAGGAAGTCAACAAGAGACCCAGTACTTC. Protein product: CASSPGGSQQETQYF.